The 10 T cell receptor beta chains given below trace back to one sample, sequenced in a study of CD4 T cells in relation to SARS-CoV-2 and coronaviruses. TCRdb's copy holds only in-frame clones and misses some; the assay was immunoSEQ multiplex PCR. The sample shows over 20,000 clones, roughly four fifths of them seen only once. The antigens these receptors bind are not known. The unexposed donors gave CD4+ T cells in 2011-2018, prior to COVID-19. CD4+ T cells were isolated from the cells after nine to eleven days of culture. Specimen: CD4+ T cells from PBMCs, cultured in vitro. The receptors derive from a human donor in good health.

The chain couples TRBV21-1 to TRBJ1-6. TRBV21-1 is tagged as a pseudogene. The CDR3 runs to 16 residues. The CDR3 spells CASSKGELRRDSPLHF. As DNA, the CDR3 is TGTGCCAGCAGCAAAGGGGAGCTGCGACGGGATTCACCCCTCCACTTT.

The J gene is TRBJ1-5, the V gene TRBV30; D remains ambiguous. The germline gives CDR1 GTSNPN, CDR2 SVGIG (reference sequence). V was shortened by 2 bases and J by 1 base, with 6 bases between the two germline ends. The CDR3 is 13 residues long. The CDR3, as DNA: TGTGCCTGGAGTATGGTGAGCAATCAGCCCCAGCATTTT. Translation gives CAWSMVSNQPQHF.

The V call is TRBV30, the J call TRBJ2-3; D unresolved. V dropped 5 bases and J dropped 6 bases, with 9 bases sitting between them. This CDR3 region has 11 residues. Looked up from germline, CDR1 is GTSNPN and CDR2 is SVGIG (reference sequence). The CDR3 bases are TGTGCCTGGGGGGTCGAGGATACGCAGTATTTT. This gives the protein CAWGVEDTQYF.

The rearrangement links TRBV30 to TRBJ1-2; D gene ambiguous. CDR3 length equals 11 residues. Germline values: CDR1 GTSNPN, CDR2 SVGIG (reference sequence). Trimming removed 3 bases at V and 4 bases at J, with 6 bases between. For the CDR3, the DNA is TGTGCCTGGAGCGGACTCTATGGCTACACCTTC. It codes for CAWSGLYGYTF.

The chain employs TRBV19 and TRBJ1-6; unclear D gene. The V gene lost 2 bases and the J gene lost 6 bases, with 14 bases spanning the gap. Germline-derived CDR1 and CDR2 are LNHDA and SQIVND (reference sequence). This CDR3 is built from 16 residues. The CDR3 reads CASSISSGRINSPLHF. The CDR3 region has the DNA TGTGCCAGTAGTATAAGCTCAGGACGGATTAATTCACCCCTCCACTTT.

This clone showed up just a few times. This CDR3 reads CAISEPRQPYGYTF. The CDR3 DNA reads as TGTGCCATCAGTGAGCCCCGACAGCCCTATGGCTACACCTTC. The V gene is TRBV10-3, the J gene TRBJ1-2, with D perhaps matching TRBD1 (5 bases). Germline assignment: CDR1 ENHRY and CDR2 SYGVKD. This CDR3 has 14 residues. Trimming removed 2 bases from V and 4 bases from J, with 11 bases in between.

This chain connects TRBV11-2 to TRBJ2-5; 8 nucleotides align to TRBD2. V shed 3 bases, J shed 5 bases, and the junction held 8 bases outside the gene matches. The CDR3 is 15 residues long. Germline loops: CDR1 SGHAT, CDR2 FQNNGV. CDR3: CASSLAGRAQETQYF. The DNA for the CDR3 is TGTGCCAGCAGCTTGGCCGGGAGGGCCCAGGAGACCCAGTACTTC.

J is TRBJ2-7 and V is TRBV5-3; no firm D call. Being an ORF, TRBV5-3 has a function that is uncertain. V was shortened by 4 bases and J by 0 bases, with 17 bases between the two germline ends. This CDR3 spans 16 amino acids. The CDR3 coding sequence is TGTGCCAGAAGCCCTCGGGCTGTAAGGAGCTCCTACGAGCAGTACTTC. Translated, it gives CARSPRAVRSSYEQYF.

This chain uses TRBV6-1 with TRBJ1-3, with D possibly being TRBD1 (5 bases). With 2 bases removed from V and 2 bases from J, the gap between germline ends came to 10 bases. The CDR3 sequence is 15 residues long. CDR1 and CDR2 (germline): MNHNS, SASEGT. The CDR3 spells CASSELRGAGNTIYF. As DNA, the CDR3 is TGTGCCAGCAGTGAATTACGGGGGGCTGGAAACACCATATATTTT.

The chain is built from TRBV7-9 and TRBJ2-3; 10 bases are a match to TRBD2. The CDR3 loop spans 16 amino acids. The J segment lost 1 base and the V segment lost 5 bases, leaving 6 bases of the junction unmatched. Germline CDR1 is SEHNR and CDR2 is FQNEAQ (reference sequence). CDR3: CASSERLAGRTDTQYF. CDR3 DNA: TGTGCCAGCAGCGAAAGACTAGCGGGTCGCACAGATACGCAGTATTTT.